One sample yielded the 5 T cell receptor beta chains listed below, sequenced in a study of blood T cell repertoires in COVID-19. The repertoire was sequenced with immunoSEQ multiplex PCR; TCRdb's copy has only in-frame clones and lacks some. This table holds over 90,000 clones, about nine tenths found once. Sequencing was done on a sample of peripheral blood. Receptors originate from a man aged 45-60 years with acute or convalescent COVID-19.

This chain uses TRBV2 with TRBJ1-5, with 7 nucleotides matching TRBD1. This CDR3 comprises 14 residues. Germline values: CDR1 SNHLY, CDR2 FYNNEI. J lost 2 bases, V lost 8 bases, and 6 bases had no gene match. CDR3 in amino acids: CASGPGGGNQPQHF. The CDR3 bases are TGTGCCAGCGGGCCAGGGGGTGGCAATCAGCCCCAGCATTTT.

The V call is TRBV6-5, the J call TRBJ2-2; D unresolved. Trimming stripped 2 bases from V and 3 bases from J, with 7 bases between. There are 14 residues in the CDR3. Germline values: CDR1 MNHEY, CDR2 SVGAGI. The CDR3 coding sequence is TGTGCCAGCAGTTACGAGGTGGACACCGGGGAGCTGTTTTTT. Translated: CASSYEVDTGELFF.

The table lists this clone with a count of one. The V and J genes are TRBV3-1 (or the pseudogene TRBV3-2) and TRBJ2-3, with D tentatively TRBD2 (5 bases). V was pared by 0 bases and J by 6 bases, with 7 bases between. Germline values: CDR1 LGHDT, CDR2 YNNKEL (reference sequence). The CDR3 is made up of 13 amino acids. CDR3: CASSQDSGDTQYF. The CDR3 DNA follows: TGTGCCAGCAGCCAAGATTCGGGGGATACGCAGTATTTT.

This chain joins TRBV19 and TRBJ1-5, with D possibly matching TRBD1 (6 bases). The CDR3 has 17 residues. Germline V CDR1 and CDR2: LNHDA, SQIVND (reference sequence). V lost 6 bases, J lost 2 bases, and 20 bases lay in between. CDR3 nucleotides: TGTGCCAGTAGCCGCCTTACCACAGGGACCCGCAATCAGCCCCAGCATTTT. This encodes CASSRLTTGTRNQPQHF.

Here the CDR3 DNA reads TGTGCCAGCAGTAAACTAGGGGCGGGGACAGATACGCAGTATTTT. Amino acid sequence: CASSKLGAGTDTQYF. The V gene is TRBV11-3, the J gene TRBJ2-3; D perhaps matches TRBD2 (6 bases). Germline lookup yields CDR1 SGHNT and CDR2 YENEEA. The CDR3 length is 15 residues. Trimming removed 6 bases at V and 3 bases at J, with 16 bases between.